The rows below give T cell receptor beta chains drawn from one sample of a study of human T cells and chemical hapten exposure. TCRdb ran MiXCR on the RACE reads and lists one entry per CDR3 protein. Among 40,000 to 45,000 distinct CDR3 sequences, more than 8.5% were seen once, and the ten largest hold 14% to 15%. The source was whole blood, collected in connection with sensitization to the hapten diphenylcyclopropenone (DPC). The receptors shown here come from a woman aged 40 to 50 with alopecia areata. Some clones in this sample may be carry-over from other donors' samples. CDR3s include the opening cysteine and the closing phenylalanine or tryptophan. The order of the fields is clone size, V gene, J gene, D gene, CDR3 protein, CDR3 DNA. D genes are given only for firm matches. The size field is filled for only some rows; it gives once, few, many or a size class.

>many|TRBV7-9|TRBJ1-1|-
CASSLGATEAFF
TGTGCCAGCAGCTTAGGGGCCACTGAAGCTTTCTTT
>once|TRBV5-1|TRBJ2-1|TRBD2
CASSPGTTWPGNEQFF
TGCGCCAGCAGCCCCGGGACTACCTGGCCGGGCAATGAGCAGTTCTTC
>many|TRBV28|TRBJ2-5|-
CASSFGSFDQETQYF
TGTGCCAGCAGTTTCGGGAGCTTCGACCAAGAGACCCAGTACTTC
>many|TRBV5-1|TRBJ2-5|TRBD1
CASSKGAQETQYF
TGCGCCAGCAGCAAGGGGGCACAAGAGACCCAGTACTTC
>few|TRBV18|TRBJ2-1|TRBD2
CASSDRLAGAYSYNEQFF
TGTGCCAGCTCAGATCGACTAGCGGGGGCCTACTCCTACAATGAGCAGTTCTTC
>many|TRBV21-1|TRBJ1-1|-
CASRVVGWTLNTEAFF
TGTGCCAGCAGGGTTGTAGGTTGGACACTGAACACTGAAGCTTTCTTT
>many|TRBV6-2/TRBV6-3|TRBJ2-7|-
CASSYSTVLYEQYF
TGTGCCAGCAGTTACTCGACAGTACTCTACGAGCAGTACTTC
>once|TRBV7-2|TRBJ1-1|-
CASSLSFGDSEAFF
TGTGCCAGCAGCTTAAGTTTCGGGGACTCAGAAGCTTTCTTT
>few|TRBV7-3|TRBJ2-1|-
CASSPVGAGSGEQFF
TGTGCCAGCAGTCCCGTGGGGGCTGGGAGTGGTGAGCAGTTCTTC
>-|TRBV12-3/TRBV12-4|TRBJ2-5|-
CASSLDRRQTQYF
TGTGCCAGCAGTTTAGATCGGCGTCAGACCCAGTACTTC
>many|TRBV28|TRBJ1-2|-
CASSSNYGTPNYGYTF
TGTGCCAGCAGTTCGAATTACGGGACACCTAACTATGGCTACACCTTC
>many|TRBV6-5|TRBJ2-2|-
CASKPGFGTGELFF
TGTGCCAGCAAACCAGGGTTTGGCACCGGGGAGCTGTTTTTT
>many|TRBV12-3/TRBV12-4|TRBJ2-5|-
CASSQKRDQYF
TGTGCCAGCAGCCAAAAACGGGACCAGTACTTC
>few|TRBV29-1|TRBJ1-2|-
CSGVISNYGYTF
TGCAGCGGGGTGATTAGTAACTATGGCTACACCTTC
>many|TRBV7-2|TRBJ2-7|TRBD2
CASSRFGTSLNEQYF
TGTGCCAGCAGCCGGTTCGGGACTAGCTTAAACGAGCAGTACTTC
>many|TRBV18|TRBJ1-6|TRBD1
CASSPSFGTGDPHF
TGTGCCAGCTCACCCTCCTTCGGGACAGGCGATCCCCACTTT
>few|TRBV20-1|TRBJ1-3|TRBD1
CSAPTGPSGNTIYF
TGCAGTGCCCCGACAGGGCCCTCTGGAAACACCATATATTTT
>many|TRBV7-8|TRBJ2-3|-
CASSRDSRTQPPHDTQYF
TGTGCCAGCAGCCGAGACTCAAGGACCCAGCCCCCGCATGATACGCAGTATTTT
>many|TRBV28|TRBJ2-7|-
CASSSADSAEYF
TGTGCCAGCAGTTCCGCGGACAGTGCGGAGTACTTC
>many|TRBV6-5|TRBJ2-3|-
CASSYSGRGTDTQYF
TGTGCCAGCAGTTACTCGGGCAGGGGTACAGATACGCAGTATTTT
>many|TRBV29-1|TRBJ2-7|TRBD1
CSVSGQERMYEQYF
TGCAGCGTCTCTGGACAGGAGAGAATGTACGAGCAGTACTTC
>many|TRBV7-2|TRBJ1-2|-
CASILSKGDYGYTF
TGTGCCAGCATCCTTAGTAAGGGGGACTATGGCTACACCTTC